These 4 T cell receptor beta chains were sequenced from one sample in a study of cytomegalovirus exposure and HLA in healthy donors. Vbeta (60) and Jbeta (13) primers were used in the PCR. Generated by immunoSEQ multiplex PCR, the TCRdb table keeps only in-frame clones and is missing some. The table lists more than 200,000 clones, about 80% of them singletons, with around a sixth in the top ten. Sequencing used PBMCs. The origin of the receptors is a man aged 40-55 years in good health and CMV-seronegative.

The CDR3 coding sequence is TGTGCCAGCAGATTAAGCCCCTACACTGAAGCTTTCTTT. This gives the protein CASRLSPYTEAFF. The V and J genes are TRBV28 and TRBJ1-1; D is uncertain. Per germline, CDR1 MDHEN and CDR2 SYDVKM. The germline V and J ends were trimmed by 6 bases and 3 bases, with 11 bases remaining between them. The CDR3 runs to 13 residues.

The chain combines TRBV5-5 with TRBJ2-1; a weak D match, TRBD1 (6 bases). CDR1 and CDR2 (germline): SGHKS, YYEKEE (reference sequence). The CDR3 contains 14 residues. V was shortened by 4 bases and J by 1 base, with 9 bases between the two germline ends. The CDR3 coding sequence is TGTGCCAGCAGCGCCGGGACATCCTACAATGAGCAGTTCTTC. This sequence encodes CASSAGTSYNEQFF.

The rearrangement joins TRBV10-3 to TRBJ2-1, with D possibly TRBD2 on 5 matching bases. There are 15 residues in the CDR3. V was clipped by 5 bases and J by 10 bases, with 21 bases between them. Germline V gene data show CDR1 as ENHRY and CDR2 as SYGVKD. CDR3 nucleotide sequence: TGTGCCATCAGTCCAGCGGAGCTACCCCGTGGGGAGCAGTTCTTC. Its translation: CAISPAELPRGEQFF.

The chain links TRBV27 to TRBJ1-1, with D unclear. The CDR3 totals 17 residues. Germline CDR1 reads MNHEY; CDR2 reads SMNVEV (reference sequence). Trimming cost V 4 bases and J 0 bases, with 18 bases left between them. CDR3 amino acids: CASSSGGVYEMNTEAFF. The CDR3 coding sequence is TGTGCCAGCAGTTCGGGTGGAGTATATGAGATGAACACTGAAGCTTTCTTT.